These 11 T cell receptor beta chains originate from one sample sequenced in a study of OX40 agonist ivuxolimab in advanced cancers. The assay was immunoSEQ multiplex PCR, and TCRdb's table has in-frame clones only and misses some. The sample has about 71,000 clones; around 82% are singletons. Sequencing used CD4+ or CD8+ T cells sorted from blood, obtained in a trial of the OX40 agonist ivuxolimab. These receptors originate from an adult with an advanced solid tumor such as melanoma, head and neck, liver or kidney cancer.

There are a few counts of this clone. The rearrangement uses TRBV19 and TRBJ2-2, with unresolved D. In germline, CDR1 is LNHDA, CDR2 SQIVND (reference sequence). The germline V and J ends were trimmed by 4 bases and 0 bases, with 9 bases remaining between them. The CDR3 is 15 residues long. In DNA form, the CDR3 reads TGTGCCAGTAGTACCTCGTGGTCGAACACCGGGGAGCTGTTTTTT. It is translated as CASSTSWSNTGELFF.

V usage is TRBV4-2 and J usage is TRBJ1-2, with 7 bases aligning to TRBD1. Germline-derived CDR1 and CDR2 are LGHNA and YNFKEQ. The V segment lost 1 base and the J segment 4 bases; nucleotides outside the gene matches: 6. This CDR3 comprises 15 residues. CDR3 nucleotides: TGTGCCAGCAGCCAAGGAAGAGGGACAGTCTATGGCTACACCTTC. Its protein is CASSQGRGTVYGYTF.

The gene calls are TRBV11-3 and TRBJ2-1; 8 bases fit TRBD1. This CDR3 spans 14 amino acids. V trimming: 3 bases; J trimming: 4 bases; junction bases outside the gene matches: 2. CDR1 and CDR2 (germline): SGHNT, YENEEA. This CDR3 reads CASSLGDRYNEQFF. The DNA of the CDR3 is TGTGCCAGCAGCTTGGGGGACAGGTACAATGAGCAGTTCTTC.

The V call is TRBV11-2, the J call TRBJ2-7; 8 bases match TRBD1. This CDR3 comprises 13 residues. Germline CDR1 SGHAT, CDR2 FQNNGV. V dropped 7 bases and J dropped 11; count of bases not matched to a gene: 13. CDR3 DNA: TGTGCCAGCACCCCGGCGGGACAGGTGATTGAGTACTTC. Protein product: CASTPAGQVIEYF.

This clone has a handful of counts. The chain is built from TRBV28 and TRBJ2-3; a weak D match, TRBD2 (6 bases). Germline CDR1 MDHEN, CDR2 SYDVKM. The CDR3 consists of 16 residues. Deletions cut 5 bases from V and 2 bases from J, with 17 bases between. This CDR3 is CASSPLGGSPTDTQYF. The CDR3 bases are TGTGCCAGCAGTCCCCTTGGGGGGAGCCCCACAGATACGCAGTATTTT.

V usage is TRBV5-5 and J usage is TRBJ2-5, with TRBD1 as a possible D gene (5 bases). The germline V gene has CDR1 SGHKS and CDR2 YYEKEE (reference sequence). This CDR3 has 13 amino acids. Trimming pared 0 bases from V and 7 bases from J, leaving 10 bases between. The CDR3 region has the DNA TGTGCCAGCAGCTTGGAAGGGGTTGGGACCCAGTACTTC. Protein: CASSLEGVGTQYF.

This clone has only one observation. This chain connects TRBV14 to TRBJ2-5; TRBD1 might be the D (8 bases). TRBJ2-7 explains the end of the DNA better; the J call may be wrong. Germline-derived CDR1 and CDR2 are SGHDN and FVKESK. CDR3 length equals 16 residues. The CDR3 sequence is CASTPGGGRTSYEQYF. The CDR3 region has the DNA TGTGCCAGCACCCCAGGGGGCGGGAGAACCTCCTACGAGCAGTACTTC.

The V gene is TRBV7-2, the J gene TRBJ2-5; weak D call: TRBD1 (6 bases). The CDR3 is 14 residues long. The V end lost 0 bases, the J end lost 5 bases, and 10 bases lay between the germline ends. In germline, CDR1 is SGHTA, CDR2 FQGNSA. The CDR3 DNA sequence: TGTGCCAGCAGCTTAGCGGGGGCCGGGGAGACCCAGTACTTC. This sequence encodes CASSLAGAGETQYF. The full variable domain, completed using reference TRBV7-2 and TRBJ2-5, is GAGVSQSPSNKVTEKGKDVELRCDPISGHTALYWYRQSLGQGLEFLIYFQGNSAPDKSGLPSDRFSAERTGGSVSTLTIQRTQQEDSAVYLCASSLAGAGETQYFGPGTRLLVL.

In its sample, this clone was seen a few times. Other DNA variants within this sample encode the same CDR3. The gene calls are TRBV4-3 and TRBJ2-3; the D is unclear. CDR1 and CDR2 from the germline V gene are LGHNA and YSLEER. The CDR3 totals 13 residues. V dropped 0 bases and J dropped 5 bases, with 6 bases sitting between them. The CDR3 nucleotides read TGCGCCAGCAGCCAAGAAAGAAGAGATACGCAGTATTTT. It codes for CASSQERRDTQYF.

This chain uses TRBV5-8 with TRBJ2-7; D is uncertain. Trimming removed 6 bases from V and 7 bases from J, with 11 bases in between. Germline lookup yields CDR1 SGHTS and CDR2 YDEGEE. The CDR3 loop spans 11 amino acids. The CDR3 here is CASTLLGEQYF. The DNA of the CDR3 is TGTGCCAGCACCCTCCTCGGTGAGCAGTACTTC.

The chain combines TRBV29-1 with TRBJ2-7; 11 nucleotides line up with TRBD1. The CDR3 runs to 13 residues. Germline V gene sequence: CDR1 SQVTM, CDR2 ANQGSEA. Losses at the gene ends were 6 bases for V and 3 bases for J; bases not matched to a gene: 4. The CDR3 is CSVRDRGYYEQYF. In DNA, the CDR3 is TGCAGCGTCCGGGACAGGGGGTACTACGAGCAGTACTTC.